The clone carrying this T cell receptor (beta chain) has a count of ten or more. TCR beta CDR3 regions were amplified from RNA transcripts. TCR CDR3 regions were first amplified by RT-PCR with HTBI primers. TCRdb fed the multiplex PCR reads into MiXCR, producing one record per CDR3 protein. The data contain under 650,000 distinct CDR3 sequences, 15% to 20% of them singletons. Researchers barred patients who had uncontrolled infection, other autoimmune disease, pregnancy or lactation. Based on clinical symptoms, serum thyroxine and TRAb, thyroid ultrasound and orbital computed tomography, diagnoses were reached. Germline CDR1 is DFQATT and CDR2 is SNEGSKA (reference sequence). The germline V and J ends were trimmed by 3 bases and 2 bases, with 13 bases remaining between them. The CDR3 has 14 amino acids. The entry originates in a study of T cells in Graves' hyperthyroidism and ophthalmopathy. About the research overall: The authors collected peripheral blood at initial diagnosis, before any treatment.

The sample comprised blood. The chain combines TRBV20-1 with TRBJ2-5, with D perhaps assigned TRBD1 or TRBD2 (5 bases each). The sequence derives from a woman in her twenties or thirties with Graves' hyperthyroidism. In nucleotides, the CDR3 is TGCAGTGCTAGGGTTTGGGACCGACAAGAGACCCAGTACTTC. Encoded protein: CSARVWDRQETQYF.